This T cell receptor (beta chain) appears in the sequencing data of a study of PD-1 and CTLA-4 blockade in melanoma. In regard to this clone: The junction departs from germline at one end; a sequencing error may be responsible.

Measured with immunoSEQ multiplex PCR; TCRdb has only the in-frame clones, and not every one. The sample has almost 30,000 clones, 70% to 90% seen once; the top ten hold about 8.1%. The germline CDR1 and CDR2 sequences are SNHLY and FYNNEI. This CDR3 spans 13 amino acids. This specimen consisted of CD8+ T cells from peripheral blood, obtained before anti-PD-1 treatment. The rearrangement joins TRBV2 to TRBJ1-3, with D uncertain. The sequence was obtained from a human donor with melanoma. The CDR3 region is CASSETPTAPPDF. The CDR3 DNA reads TGTGCCAGCAGTGAAACGCCGACCGCGCCTCCGGATTTT.